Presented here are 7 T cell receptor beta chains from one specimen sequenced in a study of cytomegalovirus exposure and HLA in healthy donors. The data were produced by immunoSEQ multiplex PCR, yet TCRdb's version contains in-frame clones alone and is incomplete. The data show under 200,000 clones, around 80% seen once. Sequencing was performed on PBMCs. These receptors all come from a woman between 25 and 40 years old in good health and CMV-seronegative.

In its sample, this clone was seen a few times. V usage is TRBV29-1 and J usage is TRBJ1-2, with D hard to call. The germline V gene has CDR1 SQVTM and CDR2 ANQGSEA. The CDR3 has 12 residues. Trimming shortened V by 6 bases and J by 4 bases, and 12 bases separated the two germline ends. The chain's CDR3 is CSVRSTSYGYTF. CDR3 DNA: TGCAGCGTGCGATCAACTTCCTATGGCTACACCTTC.

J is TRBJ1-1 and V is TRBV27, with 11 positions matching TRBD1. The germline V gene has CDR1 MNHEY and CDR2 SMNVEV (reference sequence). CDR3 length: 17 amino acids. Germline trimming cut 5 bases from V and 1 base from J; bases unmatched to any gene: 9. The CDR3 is CASSKMDRGRGNTEAFF. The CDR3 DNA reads TGTGCCAGCAGTAAGATGGACAGGGGGCGCGGGAACACTGAAGCTTTCTTT.

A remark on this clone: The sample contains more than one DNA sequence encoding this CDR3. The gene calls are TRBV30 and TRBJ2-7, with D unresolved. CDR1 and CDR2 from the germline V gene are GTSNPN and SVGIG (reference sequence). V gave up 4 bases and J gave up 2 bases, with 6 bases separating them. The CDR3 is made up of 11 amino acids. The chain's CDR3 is CAWNRAYEQYF. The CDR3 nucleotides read TGTGCCTGGAACAGAGCCTACGAGCAGTACTTC.

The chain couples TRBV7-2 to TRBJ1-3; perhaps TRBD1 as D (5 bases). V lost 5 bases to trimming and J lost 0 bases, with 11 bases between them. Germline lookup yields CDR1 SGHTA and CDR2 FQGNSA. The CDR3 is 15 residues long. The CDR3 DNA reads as TGTGCCAGCAGCGTCAGGGCCAACTCTGGAAACACCATATATTTT. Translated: CASSVRANSGNTIYF.

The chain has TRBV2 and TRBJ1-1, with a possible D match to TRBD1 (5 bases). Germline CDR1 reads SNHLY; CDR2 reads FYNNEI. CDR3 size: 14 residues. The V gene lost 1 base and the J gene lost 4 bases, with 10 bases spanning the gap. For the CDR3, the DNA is TGTGCCAGCAGTGAAGAACGGACAATCACTGAAGCTTTCTTT. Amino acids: CASSEERTITEAFF.

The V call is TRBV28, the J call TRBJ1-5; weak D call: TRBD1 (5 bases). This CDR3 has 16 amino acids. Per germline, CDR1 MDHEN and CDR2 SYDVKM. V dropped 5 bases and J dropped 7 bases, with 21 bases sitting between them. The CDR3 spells CASSPGSGGRRQPQHF. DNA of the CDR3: TGTGCCAGCAGTCCCGGGTCCGGGGGACGACGGCAGCCCCAGCATTTT.

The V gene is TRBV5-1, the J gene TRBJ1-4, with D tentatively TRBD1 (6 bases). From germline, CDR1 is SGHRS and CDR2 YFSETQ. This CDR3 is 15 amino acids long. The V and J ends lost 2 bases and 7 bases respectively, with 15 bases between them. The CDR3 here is CASSLQGSDGEKLFF. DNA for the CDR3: TGCGCCAGCAGCTTACAGGGCTCTGATGGTGAAAAACTGTTTTTT.